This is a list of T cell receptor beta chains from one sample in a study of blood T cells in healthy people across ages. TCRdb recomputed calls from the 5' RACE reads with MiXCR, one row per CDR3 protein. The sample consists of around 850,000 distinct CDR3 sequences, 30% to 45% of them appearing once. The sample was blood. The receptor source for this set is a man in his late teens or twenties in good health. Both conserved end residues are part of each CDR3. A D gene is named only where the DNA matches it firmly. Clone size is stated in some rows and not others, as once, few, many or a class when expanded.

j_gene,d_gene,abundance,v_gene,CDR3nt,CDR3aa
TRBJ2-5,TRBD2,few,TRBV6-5,TGTGCCAGCAGTTATGAACTAGCGGGGGACAATGAGCAGTACTTC,CASSYELAGDNEQYF
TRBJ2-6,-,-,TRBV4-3,TGCGCCAGCAGCCAGGGGCCGGGACTGGTCTCTGGGGCCAACGTCCTGACTTTC,CASSQGPGLVSGANVLTF
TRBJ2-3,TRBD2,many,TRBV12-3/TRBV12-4,TGTGCCAGCACCGGCCACACGGGGGGGAGCACAGATACGCAGTATTTT,CASTGHTGGSTDTQYF
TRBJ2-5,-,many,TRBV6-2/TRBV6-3,TGTGCCAGCAGTACTCAATCCCAGACCCAGTACTTC,CASSTQSQTQYF
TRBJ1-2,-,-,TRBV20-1,TGCAGTGCTAGAGTAGGAGACAATGGCTACACCTTC,CSARVGDNGYTF
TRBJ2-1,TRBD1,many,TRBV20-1,TGCAGTGCTGCGACAGGGACAAATAATGAGCAGTTCTTC,CSAATGTNNEQFF
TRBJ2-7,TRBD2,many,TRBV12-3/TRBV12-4,TGTGCCAGCAGTCCGGGACTAGCGGGGGTCGAGCAGTACTTC,CASSPGLAGVEQYF
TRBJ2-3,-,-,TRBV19,TGTGCCAGTAGTTGTCGAAGCCGTGGGGATACGCAGTATTTT,CASSCRSRGDTQYF
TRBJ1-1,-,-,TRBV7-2,TGTGCCAGCAGCTTCAATGGGGATGATGAAGCTTTCTTT,CASSFNGDDEAFF
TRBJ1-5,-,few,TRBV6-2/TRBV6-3,TGTGCCAGCAGTTACACAGGTTTTAGCAATCAGCCCCAGCATTTT,CASSYTGFSNQPQHF
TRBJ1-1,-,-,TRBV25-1,TGTGCCAGTCATCCGGGGCCCGGGGGTGAAGCTTTCTTT,CASHPGPGGEAFF
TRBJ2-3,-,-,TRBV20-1,TGCAGTGCTAGAGGGACGGGGCACACAGATACGCAGTATTTT,CSARGTGHTDTQYF
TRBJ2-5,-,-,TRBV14,TGTGCCAGCAGCCAAGAGGGACTGCCACAAGAGACCCAGTACTTC,CASSQEGLPQETQYF
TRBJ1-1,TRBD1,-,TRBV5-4,TGTGCCAGCAGCGAGGACAGGACAGCCCTGAACACTGAAGCTTTCTTT,CASSEDRTALNTEAFF
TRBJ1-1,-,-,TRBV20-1,TGCAGTGCTCCCGTCCCGACTGGCCATGAAGCTTTCTTT,CSAPVPTGHEAFF
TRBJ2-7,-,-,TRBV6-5,TGTGCCAGCAGTTACACCGGGACGATTACGGATGAGCAGTACTTC,CASSYTGTITDEQYF
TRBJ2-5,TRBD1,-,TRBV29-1,TGCAGCGTTGAAGACCAACAGGGGAAAGAGACCCAGTACTTC,CSVEDQQGKETQYF
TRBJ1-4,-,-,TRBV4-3,TGCGCCAGCAGCCAAGAAGGGGGAATCGGGGAAAAACTGTTTTTT,CASSQEGGIGEKLFF
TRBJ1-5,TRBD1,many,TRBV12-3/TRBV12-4,TGTGCCAGCAGGCCGGGACAGGGGAATCAGCCCCAGCATTTT,CASRPGQGNQPQHF
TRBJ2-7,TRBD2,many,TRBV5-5,TGTGCCAGCAGCCCGGGACTAATGAGCTCCTACGAGCAGTACTTC,CASSPGLMSSYEQYF
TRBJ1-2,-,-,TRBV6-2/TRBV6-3,TGTGCCAGCAGTGACGAACAGAACTATGGCTACACCTTC,CASSDEQNYGYTF
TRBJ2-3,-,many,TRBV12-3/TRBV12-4,TGTGCCAGCAGTTTAGTCTCTCTTGCCCGCGATACGCAGTATTTT,CASSLVSLARDTQYF
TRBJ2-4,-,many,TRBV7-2,TGTGCCAGCAGCCCGAACAGGGAGCTAGCCAAAAACATTCAGTACTTC,CASSPNRELAKNIQYF
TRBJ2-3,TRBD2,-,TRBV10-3,TGTGCCATCAGTGGTAGCGGGGGGGAAGGTTTCTCAGATACGCAGTATTTT,CAISGSGGEGFSDTQYF
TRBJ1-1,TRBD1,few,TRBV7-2,TGTGCCAGCAGCCCGGACAGGGGGCCTTTGAACACTGAAGCTTTCTTT,CASSPDRGPLNTEAFF
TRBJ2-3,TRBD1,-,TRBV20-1,TGCAGTGCAGGCCTGGACAGGGGACGCGCAGATACGCAGTATTTT,CSAGLDRGRADTQYF
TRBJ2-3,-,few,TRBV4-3,TGCGCCAGCAGCCAAGACGTGGGAGGTACGCAGTATTTT,CASSQDVGGTQYF
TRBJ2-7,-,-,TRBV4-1,TGCGCCAGCAGCCTATCAGGGGGGAAGAACGAGCAGTACTTC,CASSLSGGKNEQYF
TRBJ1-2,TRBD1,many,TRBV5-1,TGCGCCAGCCAGGGGGACATCTATGGCTACACCTTC,CASQGDIYGYTF
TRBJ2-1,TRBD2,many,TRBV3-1,TGTGCCAGCAGCCAAGGATTGGGGAGGGTCAATGAGCAGTTCTTC,CASSQGLGRVNEQFF
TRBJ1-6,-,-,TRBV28,TGTGCCAGTGGGTTGTCGAGGTTTGGTTCACCCCTCCACTTT,CASGLSRFGSPLHF
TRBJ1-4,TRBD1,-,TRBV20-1,TGCAGTGCTCTTCTGATGGGACAGAAAAATGAAAAACTGTTTTTT,CSALLMGQKNEKLFF
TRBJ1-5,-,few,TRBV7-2,TGTGCCAGCAGCTTAGAGCCCAGGGCGCCCCAGCATTTT,CASSLEPRAPQHF
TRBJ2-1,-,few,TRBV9,TGTGCCAGCAGCGTAGAGGGCAGGGGCACCTACAATGAGCAGTTCTTC,CASSVEGRGTYNEQFF
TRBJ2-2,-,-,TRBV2,TGTGCCACCCGGCCGGGGGGCGCAAGCGGGGAGCTGTTTTTT,CATRPGGASGELFF
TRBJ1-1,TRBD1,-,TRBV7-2,TGTGCCAGCAGGGGGGACAGGGGGTGGACTGAAGCTTTCTTT,CASRGDRGWTEAFF
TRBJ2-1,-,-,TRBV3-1,TGTGCCAGCCGTGTTGCGGGAACGAACAATGAGCAGTTCTTC,CASRVAGTNNEQFF
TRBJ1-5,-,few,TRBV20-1,TGCAGTGCTAGAGATTTGGAGAGGAATCAGCCCCAGCATTTT,CSARDLERNQPQHF
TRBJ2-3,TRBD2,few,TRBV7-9,TGTGCCAGCTTGAGGGTGTTAGCGGGTGAGAGCACAGATACGCAGTATTTT,CASLRVLAGESTDTQYF
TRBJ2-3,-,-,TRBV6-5,TGTGCCAGCAGCCTTTCGGACAGGGACTATGATACGCAGTATTTT,CASSLSDRDYDTQYF